Listed below are T cell receptor beta chains from one sample, sequenced in a study of glioma-infiltrating T cells after dendritic cell vaccination. Clones were sequenced by immunoSEQ multiplex PCR, and TCRdb holds only the in-frame ones, with some missing. The repertoire includes tens of thousands of clones, roughly 85% of them detected once, and 7.5% to 8.5% sits in the top ten. The source was blood, collected after dendritic cell vaccination. These receptor sequences come from a human donor with glioblastoma. Both conserved end residues are part of each CDR3. The order of the fields is V gene, clone size, J gene, D gene, CDR3 protein, CDR3 DNA. D genes are given only for firm matches. Size is omitted from some rows. Given values are once, few, many or a class for expanded clones.

TRBV19,NA,TRBJ2-7,NA,CASSMRLGYEQYF,TGTGCCAGTAGTATGAGACTGGGCTACGAGCAGTACTTC
TRBV27,NA,TRBJ2-1,NA,CASRGPDIAQFF,TGTGCCAGCAGAGGTCCGGACATCGCCCAGTTCTTC
TRBV6-5,NA,TRBJ2-7,TRBD2,CASSSSGNLYEQYF,TGTGCCAGCAGTTCCAGCGGGAACCTCTACGAGCAGTACTTC
TRBV7-9,NA,TRBJ1-4,NA,CASSLPVGVDEKLFF,TGTGCCAGCAGTCTCCCGGTAGGGGTTGATGAAAAACTGTTTTTT
TRBV28,few,TRBJ2-1,TRBD1,CASSGTESSYNEQFF,TGTGCCAGCAGCGGGACAGAGAGCTCCTACAATGAGCAGTTCTTC
TRBV9,NA,TRBJ2-2,TRBD2,CASSGKRGQNTGELFF,TGTGCCAGCAGCGGGAAGCGGGGGCAGAACACCGGGGAGCTGTTTTTT
TRBV5-4,NA,TRBJ2-7,NA,CASSPRLEGYEQYF,TGTGCCAGCAGTCCCCGACTAGAAGGCTACGAGCAGTACTTC
TRBV6-5,NA,TRBJ1-2,NA,CASSRGKATNYGYTF,TGTGCCAGCAGTAGAGGGAAGGCAACTAACTATGGCTACACCTTC
TRBV27,once,TRBJ2-7,NA,CASSLSVESYEQYF,TGTGCCAGCAGTCTTAGCGTGGAGTCCTACGAGCAGTACTTC
TRBV7-7,NA,TRBJ2-1,NA,CASSLLSGRDNEQFF,TGTGCCAGCAGCCTTCTAAGCGGCCGGGACAATGAGCAGTTCTTC
TRBV9,NA,TRBJ2-1,NA,CASSKIPGGWAYNEQFF,TGTGCCAGCAGCAAGATCCCGGGTGGATGGGCCTACAATGAGCAGTTCTTC
TRBV1,NA,TRBJ2-1,NA,CTSSQGQRGPVTYNEQFF,TGCACCAGCAGCCAAGGTCAAAGGGGCCCGGTGACTTACAATGAGCAGTTCTTC
TRBV4-1,NA,TRBJ1-2,TRBD1,CASSPWTGNGYTF,TGCGCCAGCAGCCCATGGACAGGCAATGGCTACACCTTC
TRBV4-2,few,TRBJ2-1,NA,CASSQVDEQFF,TGTGCCAGCAGCCAAGTAGATGAGCAGTTCTTC
TRBV27,NA,TRBJ2-3,TRBD2,CASSLKGLAGVDTQYF,TGTGCCAGCAGTCTAAAGGGACTAGCGGGAGTAGATACGCAGTATTTT
TRBV5-8,few,TRBJ1-4,TRBD1,CASSLGTGRNEKLFF,TGTGCCAGCAGCTTGGGGACAGGGAGAAATGAAAAACTGTTTTTT
TRBV5-1,NA,TRBJ2-3,NA,CASSSRTIQKPSTDTQYF,TGCGCCAGCAGCTCCCGGACTATCCAAAAACCTAGCACAGATACGCAGTATTTT
TRBV11-2,few,TRBJ2-1,NA,CASGRGGSYNEQFF,TGTGCCAGCGGAAGAGGAGGCTCCTACAATGAGCAGTTCTTC
TRBV7-8,once,TRBJ1-1,NA,CASSSRGNTEAFF,TGTGCCAGCAGCTCCAGGGGAAACACTGAAGCTTTCTTT
TRBV4-1,NA,TRBJ2-3,TRBD2,CASSQLGGGREDTQYF,TGCGCCAGCAGCCAATTAGGCGGGGGGCGAGAAGATACGCAGTATTTT
TRBV9,NA,TRBJ2-2,TRBD2,CASSLSGTANTGELFF,TGTGCCAGCAGCCTGAGCGGGACCGCGAACACCGGGGAGCTGTTTTTT
TRBV30,NA,TRBJ2-4,NA,CAWSLTGTPQYF,TGTGCCTGGAGTCTGACCGGGACTCCTCAGTACTTC
TRBV5-1,NA,TRBJ2-7,NA,CASSLGRTANEQYF,TGCGCCAGCAGCTTGGGCCGGACAGCAAACGAGCAGTACTTC
TRBV6-1,NA,TRBJ1-5,TRBD1,CASSDRDRKVGPQHF,TGTGCCAGCAGTGACCGGGACAGGAAGGTGGGGCCCCAGCATTTT
TRBV25-1,once,TRBJ2-3,TRBD2,CASTPTISTSGAWDTQYF,TGTGCCAGCACTCCAACGATCTCGACTAGCGGGGCGTGGGATACGCAGTATTTT
TRBV5-1,NA,TRBJ2-3,TRBD2,CASSGRGGGLHTDTQYF,TGCGCCAGCAGCGGCCGGGGGGGTGGGCTACACACAGATACGCAGTATTTT
TRBV19,NA,TRBJ2-7,TRBD1,CASSTLGTGTTYEQYF,TGTGCCAGTAGTACCCTGGGGACAGGGACCACCTACGAGCAGTACTTC
TRBV14,once,TRBJ2-2,NA,CASSPPGLGVAGELFF,TGTGCCAGCAGCCCCCCAGGGCTAGGGGTCGCCGGGGAGCTGTTTTTT
TRBV5-1,NA,TRBJ2-7,TRBD1,CASSLADRPPEQYF,TGCGCCAGCAGCTTGGCGGACAGGCCACCCGAGCAGTACTTC
TRBV28,NA,TRBJ2-1,TRBD2,CASSGLAEDEQFF,TGTGCCAGCAGTGGACTAGCGGAGGATGAGCAGTTCTTC
TRBV27,medium-sized,TRBJ2-2,NA,CASSFPTTGELFF,TGTGCCAGCAGTTTTCCTACCACCGGGGAGCTGTTTTTT
TRBV11-2,once,TRBJ1-6,TRBD1,CASSLGTGNRPPLHF,TGTGCCAGCAGCTTGGGGACAGGGAATCGGCCACCCCTCCACTTT
TRBV7-3,NA,TRBJ2-2,NA,CASSLSQGRTGELFF,TGTGCCAGCAGCTTAAGTCAGGGGAGAACGGGGGAGCTGTTTTTT
TRBV6-5,NA,TRBJ2-1,NA,CASSYSASATYNEQFF,TGTGCCAGCAGTTACTCGGCTAGCGCTACCTACAATGAGCAGTTCTTC
TRBV18,NA,TRBJ2-1,NA,CASSPPLRNEQFF,TGTGCCAGCTCACCACCCTTGAGAAATGAGCAGTTCTTC
TRBV7-6,NA,TRBJ2-5,NA,CASSFTGRGETQYF,TGTGCCAGCAGCTTTACAGGGAGAGGGGAGACCCAGTACTTC
TRBV2,NA,TRBJ2-2,TRBD2,CASGTSGGSAGELFF,TGTGCCAGTGGGACTAGCGGGGGTTCGGCCGGGGAGCTGTTTTTT